One and the same sample provided the 4 T cell receptor beta chains below, sequenced in a study of blood T cell repertoires in COVID-19. Generated by immunoSEQ multiplex PCR, the TCRdb table keeps only in-frame clones and is missing some. The sample holds 250,000 to 300,000 clones; around 90% are singletons and the top ten take roughly 10%. The sequencing input was peripheral blood. Receptors originate from a woman between 65 and 79 years old with COVID-19, enrolled during active disease.

Only a few counts were recorded for this clone. V gene TRBV11-3 combines with J gene TRBJ2-5, with D perhaps TRBD1 (6 bases). Germline V gene sequence: CDR1 SGHNT, CDR2 YENEEA. The CDR3 runs to 13 residues. Trimming stripped 7 bases from V and 5 bases from J, with 14 bases between. The CDR3 DNA sequence: TGTGCCAGCATGTCAGGGGCCGGCGAGACCCAGTACTTC. Protein sequence: CASMSGAGETQYF.

The rearrangement joins TRBV2 to TRBJ1-2; D ambiguous. The germline V and J ends were trimmed by 7 bases and 4 bases, with 10 bases remaining between them. This CDR3 is 12 amino acids long. From germline, CDR1 is SNHLY and CDR2 FYNNEI. The CDR3 is CASKTEFYGYTF. CDR3 DNA: TGTGCCAGCAAAACAGAGTTCTATGGCTACACCTTC.

The rearrangement joins TRBV29-1 to TRBJ2-7; D is unclear. The V gene lost 6 bases and the J gene lost 4 bases, with 10 bases spanning the gap. The CDR3 has 11 residues. The germline V gene encodes CDR1 SQVTM and CDR2 ANQGSEA. The CDR3 here is CSVPDGYEQYF. In DNA form, the CDR3 reads TGCAGCGTCCCCGACGGGTACGAGCAGTACTTC.

The DNA of the CDR3 is TGTGCCAGCAGTTTACCGACAGGGCACTCTGGCTACACCTTC. Protein: CASSLPTGHSGYTF. The V call is TRBV28, the J call TRBJ1-2, with 7 positions matching TRBD1. Germline values: CDR1 MDHEN, CDR2 SYDVKM. V lost 2 bases and J lost 7; bases outside the gene matches: 7. This CDR3 has 14 amino acids.